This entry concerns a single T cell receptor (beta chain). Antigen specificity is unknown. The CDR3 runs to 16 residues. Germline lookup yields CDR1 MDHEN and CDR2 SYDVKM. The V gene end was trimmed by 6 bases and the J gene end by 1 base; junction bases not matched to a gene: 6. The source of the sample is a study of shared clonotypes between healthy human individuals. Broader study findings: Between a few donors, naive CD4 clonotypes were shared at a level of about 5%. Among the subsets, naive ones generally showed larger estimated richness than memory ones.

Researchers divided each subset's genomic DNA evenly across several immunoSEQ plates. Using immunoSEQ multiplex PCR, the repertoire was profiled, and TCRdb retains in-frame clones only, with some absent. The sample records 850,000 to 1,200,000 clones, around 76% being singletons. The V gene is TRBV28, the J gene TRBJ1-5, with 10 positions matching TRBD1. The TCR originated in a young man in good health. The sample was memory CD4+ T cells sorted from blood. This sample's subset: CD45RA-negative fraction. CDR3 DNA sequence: TGTGCCAGCAGGGGGACAGGGGTTAGGAGCAATCAGCCCCAGCATTTT. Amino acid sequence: CASRGTGVRSNQPQHF.